This paragraph covers one TCR beta chain sequence. The sample belongs to a study of blood T cell repertoires in COVID-19. Study-level information: Whether acute or convalescent, the COVID-19 samples came from the United States, Italy and Spain. Nucleic acid was either cDNA or gDNA, and it came from T cells, B-cell-depleted T cells, or PBMCs.

Per the germline V gene, CDR1 is GTSNPN and CDR2 is SVGIG (reference sequence). This CDR3 is 14 amino acids long. Trimming pared 2 bases from V and 5 bases from J, leaving 15 bases between. Authors' methods: Estimation of nucleated cell counts relied on the amplification of reference gene primers. The protocol was immunoSEQ multiplex PCR, while the TCRdb copy is restricted to in-frame clones and leaves out a portion. V, J and clone size reflect that table, while D and trimming were determined from the DNA. The data hold over 95,000 clones, with roughly 84% observed a single time. The specimen was peripheral blood. This clonotype originated in a man aged 35 to 55 with acute or convalescent COVID-19. The genes are TRBV30 and TRBJ2-5; D ambiguous. CDR3 loop: CAWSPPPGRETQYF. The CDR3 DNA sequence: TGTGCCTGGAGTCCCCCCCCGGGTCGGGAGACCCAGTACTTC.